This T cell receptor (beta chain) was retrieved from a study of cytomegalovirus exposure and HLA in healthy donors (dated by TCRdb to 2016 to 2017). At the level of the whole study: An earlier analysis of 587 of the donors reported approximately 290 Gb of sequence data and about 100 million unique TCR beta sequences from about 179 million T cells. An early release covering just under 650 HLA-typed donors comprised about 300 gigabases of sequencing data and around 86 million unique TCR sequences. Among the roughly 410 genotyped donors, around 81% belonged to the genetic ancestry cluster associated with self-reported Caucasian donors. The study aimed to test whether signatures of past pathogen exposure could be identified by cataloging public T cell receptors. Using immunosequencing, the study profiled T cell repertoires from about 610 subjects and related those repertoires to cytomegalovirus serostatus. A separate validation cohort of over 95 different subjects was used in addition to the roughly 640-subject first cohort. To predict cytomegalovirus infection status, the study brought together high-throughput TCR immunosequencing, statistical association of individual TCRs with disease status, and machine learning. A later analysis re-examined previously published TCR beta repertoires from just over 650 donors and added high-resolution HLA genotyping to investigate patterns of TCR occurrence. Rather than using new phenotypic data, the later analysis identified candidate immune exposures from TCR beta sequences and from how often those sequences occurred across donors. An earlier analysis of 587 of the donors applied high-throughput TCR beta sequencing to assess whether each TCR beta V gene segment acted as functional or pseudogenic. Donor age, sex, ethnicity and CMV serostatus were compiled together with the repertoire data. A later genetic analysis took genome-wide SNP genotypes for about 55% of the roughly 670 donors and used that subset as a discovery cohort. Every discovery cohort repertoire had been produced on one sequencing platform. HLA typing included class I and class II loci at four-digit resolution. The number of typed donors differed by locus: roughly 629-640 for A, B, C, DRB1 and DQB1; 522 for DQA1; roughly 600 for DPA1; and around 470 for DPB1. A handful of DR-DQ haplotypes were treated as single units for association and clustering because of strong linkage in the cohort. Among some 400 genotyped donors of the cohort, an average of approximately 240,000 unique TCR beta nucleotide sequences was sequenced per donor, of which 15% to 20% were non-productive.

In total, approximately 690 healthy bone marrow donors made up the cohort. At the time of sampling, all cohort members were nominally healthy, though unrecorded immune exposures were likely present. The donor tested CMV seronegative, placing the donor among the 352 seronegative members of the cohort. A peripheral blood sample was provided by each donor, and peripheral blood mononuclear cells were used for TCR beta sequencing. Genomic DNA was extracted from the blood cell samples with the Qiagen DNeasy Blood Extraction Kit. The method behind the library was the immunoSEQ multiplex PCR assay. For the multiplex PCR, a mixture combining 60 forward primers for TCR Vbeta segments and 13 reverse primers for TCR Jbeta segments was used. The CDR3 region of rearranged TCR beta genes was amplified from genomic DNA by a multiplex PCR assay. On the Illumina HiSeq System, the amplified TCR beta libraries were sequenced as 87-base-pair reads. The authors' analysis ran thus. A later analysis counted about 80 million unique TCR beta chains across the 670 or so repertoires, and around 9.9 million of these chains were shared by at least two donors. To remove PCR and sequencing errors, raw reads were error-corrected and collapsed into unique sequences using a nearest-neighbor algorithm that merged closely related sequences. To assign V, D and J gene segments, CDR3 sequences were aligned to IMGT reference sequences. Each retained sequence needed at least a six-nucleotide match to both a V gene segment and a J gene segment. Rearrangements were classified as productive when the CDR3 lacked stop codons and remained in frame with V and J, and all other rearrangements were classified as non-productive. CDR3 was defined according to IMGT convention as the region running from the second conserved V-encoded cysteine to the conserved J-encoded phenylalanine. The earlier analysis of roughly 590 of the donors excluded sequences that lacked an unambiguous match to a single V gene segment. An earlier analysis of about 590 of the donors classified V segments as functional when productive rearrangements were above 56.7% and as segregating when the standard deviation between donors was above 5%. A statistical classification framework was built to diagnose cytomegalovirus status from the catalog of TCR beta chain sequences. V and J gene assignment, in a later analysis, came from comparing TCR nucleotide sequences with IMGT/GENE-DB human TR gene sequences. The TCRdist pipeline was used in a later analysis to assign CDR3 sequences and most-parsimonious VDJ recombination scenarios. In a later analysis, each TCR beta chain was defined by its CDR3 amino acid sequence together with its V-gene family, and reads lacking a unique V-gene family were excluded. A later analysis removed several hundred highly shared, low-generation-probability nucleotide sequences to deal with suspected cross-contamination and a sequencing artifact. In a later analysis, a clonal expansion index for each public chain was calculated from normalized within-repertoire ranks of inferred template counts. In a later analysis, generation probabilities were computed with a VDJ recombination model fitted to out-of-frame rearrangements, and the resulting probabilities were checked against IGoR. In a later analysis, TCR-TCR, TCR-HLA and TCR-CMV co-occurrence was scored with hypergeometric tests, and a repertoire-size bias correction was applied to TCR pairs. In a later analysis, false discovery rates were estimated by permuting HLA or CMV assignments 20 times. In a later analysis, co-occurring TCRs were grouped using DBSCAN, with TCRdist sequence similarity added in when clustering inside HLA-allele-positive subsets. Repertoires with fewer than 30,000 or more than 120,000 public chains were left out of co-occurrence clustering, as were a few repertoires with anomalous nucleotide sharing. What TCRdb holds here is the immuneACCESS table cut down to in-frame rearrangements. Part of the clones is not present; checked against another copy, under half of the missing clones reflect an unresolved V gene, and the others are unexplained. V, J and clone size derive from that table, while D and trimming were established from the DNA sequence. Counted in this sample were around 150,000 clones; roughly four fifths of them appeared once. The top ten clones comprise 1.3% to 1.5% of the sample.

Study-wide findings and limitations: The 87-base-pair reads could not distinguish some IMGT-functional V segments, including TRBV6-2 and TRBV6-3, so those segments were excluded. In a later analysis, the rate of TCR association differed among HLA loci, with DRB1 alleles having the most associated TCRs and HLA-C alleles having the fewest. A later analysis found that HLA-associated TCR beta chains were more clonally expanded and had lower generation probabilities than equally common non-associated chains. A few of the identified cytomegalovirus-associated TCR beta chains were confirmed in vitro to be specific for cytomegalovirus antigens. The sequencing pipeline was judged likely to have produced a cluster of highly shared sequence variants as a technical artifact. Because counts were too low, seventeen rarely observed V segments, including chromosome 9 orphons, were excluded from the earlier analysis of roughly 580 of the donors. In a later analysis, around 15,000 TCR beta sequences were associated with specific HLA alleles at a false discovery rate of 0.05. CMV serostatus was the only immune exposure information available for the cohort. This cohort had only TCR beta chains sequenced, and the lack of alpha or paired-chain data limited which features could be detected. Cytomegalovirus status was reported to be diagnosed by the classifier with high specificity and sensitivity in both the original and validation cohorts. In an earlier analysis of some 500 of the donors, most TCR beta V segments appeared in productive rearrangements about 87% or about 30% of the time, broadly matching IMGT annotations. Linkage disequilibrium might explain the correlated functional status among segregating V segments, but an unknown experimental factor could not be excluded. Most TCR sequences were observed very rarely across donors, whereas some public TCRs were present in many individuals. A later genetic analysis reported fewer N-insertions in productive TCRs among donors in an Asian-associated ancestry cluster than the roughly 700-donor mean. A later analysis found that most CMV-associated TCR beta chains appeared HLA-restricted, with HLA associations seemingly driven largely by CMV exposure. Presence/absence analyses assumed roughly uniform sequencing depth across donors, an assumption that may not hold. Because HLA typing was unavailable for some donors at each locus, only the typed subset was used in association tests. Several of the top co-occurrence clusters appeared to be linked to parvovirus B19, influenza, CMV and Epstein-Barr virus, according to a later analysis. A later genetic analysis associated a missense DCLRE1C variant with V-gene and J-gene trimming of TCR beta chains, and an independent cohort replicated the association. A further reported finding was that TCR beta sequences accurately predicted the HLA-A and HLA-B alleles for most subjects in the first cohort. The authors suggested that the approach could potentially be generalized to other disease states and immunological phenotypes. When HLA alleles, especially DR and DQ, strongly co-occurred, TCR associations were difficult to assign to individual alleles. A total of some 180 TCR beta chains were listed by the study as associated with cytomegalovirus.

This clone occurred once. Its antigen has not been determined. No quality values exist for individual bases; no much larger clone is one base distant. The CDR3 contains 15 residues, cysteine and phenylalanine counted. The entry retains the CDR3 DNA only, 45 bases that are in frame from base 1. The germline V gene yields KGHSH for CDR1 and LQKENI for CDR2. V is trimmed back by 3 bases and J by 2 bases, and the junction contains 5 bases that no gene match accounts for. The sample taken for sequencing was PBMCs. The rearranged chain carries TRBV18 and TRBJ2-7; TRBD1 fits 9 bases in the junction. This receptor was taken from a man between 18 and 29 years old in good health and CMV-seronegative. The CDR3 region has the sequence CASSPGTGSPYEQYF. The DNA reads TGTGCCAGCTCACCTGGGACAGGGTCCCCCTACGAGCAGTACTTC.